This T cell receptor (beta chain) comes out of a study of blood T cell repertoires in COVID-19. The length of the CDR3 is 15 residues. V was cut by 2 bases and J by 3 bases, with 14 bases left in between. Germline values: CDR1 SGHRS, CDR2 YFSETQ. Generated by immunoSEQ multiplex PCR, the TCRdb table keeps only in-frame clones and is missing some. The table shows 500,000 or so clones, with about nine tenths occurring only once. This clone came up once. The TCR was taken from a woman between 18 and 29 years old who had recovered from COVID-19. The chain is built from TRBV5-1 and TRBJ2-5; a weak D match, TRBD2 (5 bases). The sequencing input was PBMCs or T cells enriched from blood (not recorded which). Here the CDR3 reads CASSLPPGSKETQYF. The CDR3 DNA is TGCGCCAGCAGCTTACCCCCGGGGTCCAAAGAGACCCAGTACTTC. Complete variable domain (other parts from reference TRBV5-1 and TRBJ2-5): KAGVTQTPRYLIKTRGQQVTLSCSPISGHRSVSWYQQTPGQGLQFLFEYFSETQRNKGNFPGRFSGRQFSNSRSEMNVSTLELGDSALYLCASSLPPGSKETQYFGPGTRLLVL.